A single T cell receptor (beta chain) is shown here with its context. Its antigen remains undetermined. No base qualities exist here, and no much larger clone lies one base off it. The data were obtained in a study of blood T cell repertoires in COVID-19 (dated by TCRdb to 2018 to 2021). A note on the overall study: Samples from collaborators originated in the United States, Italy and Spain and spanned both the acute and convalescent phases of COVID-19. A freely available public database, intended as a resource for researchers studying the immune response to SARS-CoV-2, is where the repertoires were released. HLA class I and class II types, where available, came from metadata supplied by the sample provider rather than from assay-based typing. The dataset comprised deeply sampled blood TCRbeta repertoires from subjects exposed to, actively infected with, or recovered from COVID-19. The material from the prospective study consisted of cDNA or gDNA derived from T cells, B-cell-depleted T cells, or PBMCs. Samples were obtained from the ongoing ImmuneRACE study (first 160 participants) and from over 1,000 subjects provided by 6 global collaborators. Sample metadata almost always included a de-identified subject ID, COVID-19 status, age in years and sex. General conclusions and limits of the study: The amount of clinical and demographic metadata varied by source and participant and was provided uncurated.

TCRbeta CDR3 regions were amplified from genomic DNA using the immunoSEQ Assay, a bias-controlled multiplex PCR. In the authors' own workflow: The number of nucleated cells in each sample was estimated by amplification of reference gene primers within the assay. To quantify the absolute abundance of each unique TCRbeta CDR3 rearrangement, sequence reads were collapsed and filtered. For each sample, productive Simpson clonality was calculated as the square root of Simpson's diversity index over productive rearrangements. In TCRdb, the immuneACCESS table is reduced to in-frame sequences with V and J assigned. These tables do not hold every clone; where another copy was compared, an unresolved V gene accounts for under half, and the others remain unexplained. Clonal size and the V and J genes are those of that table, whereas D and trimming came from the DNA. This sample comprises around 120,000 clones, about 70% of them detected only once. Of the sample, approximately 2.3% is held by the ten largest clones.

Looking up the germline V gene yields CDR1 MNHEY and CDR2 SVGEGT. Deletion took 2 bases off V and 7 bases off J, with a span of 20 bases between the germline ends. The CDR3 spans 16 residues, from the cysteine through the phenylalanine. Just CDR3 DNA is preserved here, 48 bases in frame from base 1. Each collaborating institution followed its own protocols to collect whole blood in K2EDTA tubes. For TCRbeta analysis, collaborator samples were shipped as frozen whole blood, as isolated PBMCs, or as DNA extracted from either sample type. Sample: peripheral blood. The sequence came from a woman aged 70 to 79 with acute or convalescent COVID-19. The rearrangement combines TRBV6-2 or TRBV6-3 with TRBJ1-2; TRBD1 might be the D gene, on 5 matching bases. CDR3 region: CASSYMGGTMARGYTF. The DNA sequence is TGTGCCAGCAGTTACATGGGCGGGACCATGGCCCGTGGCTACACCTTC.